This T cell receptor (beta chain) came from a study of T cells in Graves' hyperthyroidism and ophthalmopathy. This clonotype has ten or more counts. Antigen: not known. This CDR3 is 15 amino acids long. V was pared by 2 bases and J by 4 bases, with 8 bases of the junction left unmatched. Germline V lookup: CDR1 SGDLS, CDR2 YYNGEE. Study-wide findings and caveats: Progression to ophthalmopathy was predicted a median of roughly seven months early.

Using RNA transcripts as the source, TCR beta CDR3 regions were amplified. RT-PCR in the first round (using the HTBI primer set) targeted the TCR CDR3. TCRdb reprocessed the multiplex PCR reads with MiXCR, giving one entry per CDR3 protein. The sample consists of about 840,000 distinct CDR3 sequences, roughly 37% of them appearing once. Sequences were obtained from blood. The source is a man younger than 35 with Graves' hyperthyroidism. This chain links TRBV9 with TRBJ1-1; 7 bases map to TRBD1. CDR3 DNA sequence: TGTGCCAGCAGCGTCGGAGACAGGGATCGCACTGAAGCTTTCTTT. Translation: CASSVGDRDRTEAFF.